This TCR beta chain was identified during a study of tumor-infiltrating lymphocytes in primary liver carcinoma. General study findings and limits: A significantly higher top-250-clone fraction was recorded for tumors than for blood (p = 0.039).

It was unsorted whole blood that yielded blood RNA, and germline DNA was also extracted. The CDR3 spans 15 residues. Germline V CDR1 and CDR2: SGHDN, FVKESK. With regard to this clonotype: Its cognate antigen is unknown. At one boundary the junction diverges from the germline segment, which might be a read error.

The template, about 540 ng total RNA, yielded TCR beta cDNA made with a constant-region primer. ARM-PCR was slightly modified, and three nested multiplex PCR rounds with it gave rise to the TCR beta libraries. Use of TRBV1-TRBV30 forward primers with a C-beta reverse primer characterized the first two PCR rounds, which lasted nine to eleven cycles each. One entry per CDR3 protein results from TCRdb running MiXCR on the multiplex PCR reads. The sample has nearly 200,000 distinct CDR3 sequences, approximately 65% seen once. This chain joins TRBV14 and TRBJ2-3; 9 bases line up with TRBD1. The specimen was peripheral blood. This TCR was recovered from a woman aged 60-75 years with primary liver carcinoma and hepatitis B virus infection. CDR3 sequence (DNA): TGTGCCAGCAGCCACGGACAGGGGCACACAGACACGCTGTATTTT. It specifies CASSHGQGHTDTLYF.